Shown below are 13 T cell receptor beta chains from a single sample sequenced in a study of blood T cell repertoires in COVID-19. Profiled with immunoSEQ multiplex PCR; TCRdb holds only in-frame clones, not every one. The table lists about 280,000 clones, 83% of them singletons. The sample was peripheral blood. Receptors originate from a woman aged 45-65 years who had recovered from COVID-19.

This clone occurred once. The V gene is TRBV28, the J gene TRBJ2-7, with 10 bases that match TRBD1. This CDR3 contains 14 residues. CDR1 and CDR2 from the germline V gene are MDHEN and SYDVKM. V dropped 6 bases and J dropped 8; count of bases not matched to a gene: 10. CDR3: CASSTGTGERKQYF. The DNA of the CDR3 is TGTGCCAGCAGCACCGGGACAGGGGAACGAAAGCAGTACTTC.

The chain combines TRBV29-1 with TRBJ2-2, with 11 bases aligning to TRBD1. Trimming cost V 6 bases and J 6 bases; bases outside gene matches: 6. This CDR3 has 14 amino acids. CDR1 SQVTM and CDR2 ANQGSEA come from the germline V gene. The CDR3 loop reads CSVVGQGVAGELFF. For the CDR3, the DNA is TGCAGCGTCGTGGGACAGGGGGTGGCCGGGGAGCTGTTTTTT.

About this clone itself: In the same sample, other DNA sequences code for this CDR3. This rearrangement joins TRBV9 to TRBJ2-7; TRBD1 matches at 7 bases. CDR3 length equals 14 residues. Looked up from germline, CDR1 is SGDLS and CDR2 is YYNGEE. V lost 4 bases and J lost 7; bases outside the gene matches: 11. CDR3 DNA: TGTGCCAGCAGCCCCCGGACAGGAACGGGTGAGCAGTACTTC. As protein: CASSPRTGTGEQYF. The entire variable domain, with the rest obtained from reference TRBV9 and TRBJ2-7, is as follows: DSGVTQTPKHLITATGQRVTLRCSPRSGDLSVYWYQQSLDQGLQFLIQYYNGEERAKGNILERFSAQQFPDLHSELNLSSLELGDSALYFCASSPRTGTGEQYFGPGTRLTVT.

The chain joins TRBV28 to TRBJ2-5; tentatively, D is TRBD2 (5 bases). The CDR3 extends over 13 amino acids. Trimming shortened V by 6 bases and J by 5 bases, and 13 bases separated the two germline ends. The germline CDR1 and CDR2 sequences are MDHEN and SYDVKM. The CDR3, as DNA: TGTGCCAGCAGCGTAACTAGGGAGGAGACCCAGTACTTC. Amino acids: CASSVTREETQYF.

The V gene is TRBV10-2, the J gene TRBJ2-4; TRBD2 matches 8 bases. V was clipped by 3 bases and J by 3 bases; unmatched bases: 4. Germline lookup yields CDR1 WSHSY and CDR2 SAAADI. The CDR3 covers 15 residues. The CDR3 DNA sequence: TGCGCCAGCAGTGAAACGGGGGGGGGCAAAAACATTCAGTACTTC. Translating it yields CASSETGGGKNIQYF.

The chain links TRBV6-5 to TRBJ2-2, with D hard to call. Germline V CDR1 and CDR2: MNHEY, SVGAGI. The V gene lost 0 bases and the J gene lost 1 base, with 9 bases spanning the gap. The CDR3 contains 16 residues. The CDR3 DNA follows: TGTGCCAGCAGTTACTCGATGGGCAGGAACACCGGGGAGCTGTTTTTT. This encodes CASSYSMGRNTGELFF.

The CDR3 sequence: CASKDRTSGGEQYF. The CDR3 coding sequence is TGTGCCAGCAAAGATCGGACTAGCGGAGGGGAGCAGTACTTC. The chain has TRBV7-2 and TRBJ2-7, with 10 positions matching TRBD2. Unmatched junction bases numbered 10, after V lost 7 bases and J lost 7 bases. From germline, CDR1 is SGHTA and CDR2 FQGNSA. CDR3 length equals 14 residues.

The CDR3 loop is CASSEGYSSYEQYF. The CDR3 DNA reads TGTGCCAGCAGTGAAGGGTACAGCTCCTACGAGCAGTACTTC. The chain links TRBV6-1 to TRBJ2-7; no firm D call. The CDR3 loop spans 14 amino acids. Germline lookup yields CDR1 MNHNS and CDR2 SASEGT. V lost 1 base, J lost 0 bases, and 7 bases lay in between.

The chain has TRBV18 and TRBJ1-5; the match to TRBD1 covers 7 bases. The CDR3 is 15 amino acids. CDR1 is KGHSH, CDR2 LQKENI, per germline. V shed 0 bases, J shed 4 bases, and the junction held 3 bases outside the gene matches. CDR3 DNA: TGTGCCAGCTCACCACCAGGGGGCGATAATCAGCCCCAGCATTTT. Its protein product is CASSPPGGDNQPQHF.

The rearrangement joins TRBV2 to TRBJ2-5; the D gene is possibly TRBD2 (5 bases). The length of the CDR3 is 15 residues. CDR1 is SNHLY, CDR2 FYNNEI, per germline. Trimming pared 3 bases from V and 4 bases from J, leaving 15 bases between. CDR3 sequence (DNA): TGTGCCAGCAGTGAGCTTATGGGAGTAGCAGAGACCCAGTACTTC. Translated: CASSELMGVAETQYF.

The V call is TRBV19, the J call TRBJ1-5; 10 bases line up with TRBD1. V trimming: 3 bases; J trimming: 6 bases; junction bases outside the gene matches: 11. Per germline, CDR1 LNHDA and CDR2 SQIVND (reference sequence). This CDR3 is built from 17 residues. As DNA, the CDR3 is TGTGCCAGTAGTATGAACCGGGACAGGGGTTTTGGTCAGCCCCAGCATTTT. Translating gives CASSMNRDRGFGQPQHF.

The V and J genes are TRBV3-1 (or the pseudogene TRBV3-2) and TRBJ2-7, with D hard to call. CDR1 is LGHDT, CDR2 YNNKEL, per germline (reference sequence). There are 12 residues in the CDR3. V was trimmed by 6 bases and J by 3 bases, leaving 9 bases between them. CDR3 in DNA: TGTGCCAGCAGTAGACTGGGCTACGAGCAGTACTTC. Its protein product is CASSRLGYEQYF.

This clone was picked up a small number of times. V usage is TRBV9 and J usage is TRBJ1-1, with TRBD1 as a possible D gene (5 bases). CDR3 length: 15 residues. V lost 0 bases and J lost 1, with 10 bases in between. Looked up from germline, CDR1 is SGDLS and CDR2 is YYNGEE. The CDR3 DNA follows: TGTGCCAGCAGCGTAGCGACAGACCAGAACACTGAAGCTTTCTTT. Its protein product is CASSVATDQNTEAFF.